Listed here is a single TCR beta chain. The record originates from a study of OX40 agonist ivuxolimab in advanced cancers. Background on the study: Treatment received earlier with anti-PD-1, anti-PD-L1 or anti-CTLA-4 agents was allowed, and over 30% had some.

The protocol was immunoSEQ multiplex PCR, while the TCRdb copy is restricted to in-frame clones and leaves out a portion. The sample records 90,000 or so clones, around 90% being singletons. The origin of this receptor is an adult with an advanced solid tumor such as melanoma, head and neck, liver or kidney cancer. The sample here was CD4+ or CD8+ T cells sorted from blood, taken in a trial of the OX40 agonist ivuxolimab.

The CDR3: CASSPMTNYGYTF. The CDR3 bases are TGTGCCAGCTCACCTATGACTAACTATGGCTACACCTTC. V and J are TRBV18 and TRBJ1-2; no clear D. Germline V gives CDR1 KGHSH, CDR2 LQKENI. The CDR3 length is 13 residues. Trimming pared 3 bases from V and 0 bases from J, leaving 5 bases between.